What follows describes a single T cell receptor beta chain. These data come from a study of blood T cell repertoires in COVID-19. Assay used: immunoSEQ multiplex PCR; TCRdb lists only in-frame clones, some missing. The sample includes 150,000 or so clones, approximately 88% of them seen just once. Germline assignment: CDR1 SGHVS and CDR2 FNYEAQ. The CDR3 totals 13 residues. The V end lost 7 bases, the J end lost 4 bases, and 13 bases lay between the germline ends. The sequencing sample was made of PBMCs or T cells enriched from blood (not recorded which). The chain has TRBV7-6 and TRBJ1-1; possible D gene TRBD1, 5 bases. The TCR was taken from a woman aged 55-69 years who had recovered from COVID-19. CDR3 sequence reads: CASTSVGGTEAFF. Written as DNA, the CDR3 is TGTGCCAGCACCTCGGTGGGGGGCACTGAAGCTTTCTTT.